This TCR beta chain was observed in a study of cytomegalovirus exposure and HLA in healthy donors (dated by TCRdb to between 2016 and 2019). Some background on the complete study: A later analysis indicated that the 130 or so validation repertoires were generated on the platform also employed for the 700 or so repertoires of the first cohort. To predict cytomegalovirus infection status, the study brought together high-throughput TCR immunosequencing, statistical association of individual TCRs with disease status, and machine learning. The study aimed to test whether signatures of past pathogen exposure could be identified by cataloging public T cell receptors. Along with the approximately 650-subject first cohort, a separate validation cohort of over a hundred different subjects was used. General study outcomes and caveats: Cytomegalovirus status was reported to be diagnosed by the classifier with high specificity and sensitivity in both the original and validation cohorts. A few of the identified cytomegalovirus-associated TCR beta chains were confirmed in vitro to be specific for cytomegalovirus antigens. A later analysis lacked HLA typing for the validation cohort, so it scored co-occurrence in that cohort across all 110 or so repertoires. Most TCR sequences were seen in very few donors, while some public TCRs were found in many individuals. The study listed 150 to 200 TCR beta chains as associated with cytomegalovirus. Subsequent analysis determined that TCRs grouped into clusters in the first cohort also showed a tendency toward co-occurrence across the roughly 110 validation repertoires, and 94% of cluster scores exceeded 0. It was suggested by the authors that the approach could potentially be generalized to other disease states and immunological phenotypes.

With respect to this clone: The antigen this receptor binds is unknown. No qualities accompany the bases; no much larger clone lies one base away.

The library was made by the immunoSEQ multiplex PCR assay. In the authors' own workflow: A statistical classification framework was developed to diagnose cytomegalovirus status using the catalog of TCR beta chain sequences. What TCRdb holds here is the immuneACCESS table cut down to in-frame rearrangements. Part of the clones is not present; checked against another copy, under half of the missing clones reflect an unresolved V gene, and the others are unexplained. The DNA was the basis for D and trimming; V, J and clone size are from that table. This sample lists tens of thousands of clones; roughly 93% were detected once. Roughly 3.2% of the sample is in the top ten clones. Donors formed part of the validation cohort, which comprised about 130 subjects and was distinct from the first cohort of 670 or so subjects. The receptor comes from a woman between 18 and 29 years old in good health and CMV-seropositive. Sequenced input: PBMCs.

The CDR3 region has the sequence CASMRTDEQYF. The DNA reads TGTGCCAGCATGCGGACAGACGAGCAGTACTTC. Rearrangement joined TRBV6-1 to TRBJ2-7; tentative D gene TRBD1, with 6 bases matching. Via the germline V gene, CDR1 is MNHNS and CDR2 SASEGT. V was cut back by 7 bases and J by 5 bases, leaving a gap of 9 bases between them. The CDR3 holds 11 amino acids from the cysteine to the phenylalanine. Of the read, only the CDR3 DNA is kept; its 33 bases are in frame from base 1.